Listed here are 29 T cell receptor beta chains from one sample, sequenced in a study of shared clonotypes between healthy human individuals. The repertoire was sequenced with immunoSEQ multiplex PCR; TCRdb's copy has only in-frame clones and lacks some. The data show some 900,000 clones, with over 60% seen just once and roughly 1.5% held by the top ten. Specimen: memory CD4+ T cells sorted from blood. Specified subset: CD45RA-negative fraction. The receptors originated from a man younger than 30 in good health.

The V and J genes are TRBV11-2 and TRBJ1-1; TRBD1 matches 10 bases. Germline CDR1 SGHAT, CDR2 FQNNGV. With V trimmed by 2 bases and J by 6 bases, 6 bases remained unmatched. The CDR3 spans 15 residues. The CDR3 protein is CASSLLGTGVAEAFF. For the CDR3, the DNA is TGTGCCAGCAGCTTACTGGGGACAGGGGTGGCTGAAGCTTTCTTT.

A note on this clone: In the same sample, other DNA sequences code for this CDR3. Here the CDR3 reads CSVVDRGGQPQHF. CDR3 bases: TGCAGCGTCGTTGACAGGGGCGGTCAGCCCCAGCATTTT. The chain joins TRBV29-1 to TRBJ1-5; 8 bases agree with TRBD1. The CDR3 covers 13 residues. Losses at the gene ends were 6 bases for V and 6 bases for J; bases not matched to a gene: 7. CDR1 is SQVTM and CDR2 is ANQGSEA in the germline V gene. The complete variable domain, with remaining parts taken from reference TRBV29-1 and TRBJ1-5, reads SAVISQKPSRDICQRGTSLTIQCQVDSQVTMMFWYRQQPGQSLTLIATANQGSEATYESGFVIDKFPISRPNLTFSTLTVSNMSPEDSSIYLCSVVDRGGQPQHFGDGTRLSIL.

V and J are TRBV2 and TRBJ2-2, with 7 bases lining up with TRBD2. Germline lookup yields CDR1 SNHLY and CDR2 FYNNEI. The CDR3 spans 16 residues. V shed 0 bases, J shed 1 base, and the junction held 2 bases outside the gene matches. DNA for the CDR3: TGTGCCAGCAGTGAAGCTAGCGGGTGGAACACCGGGGAGCTGTTTTTT. It specifies CASSEASGWNTGELFF.

The chain combines TRBV30 with TRBJ2-3, with TRBD2 identical over 10 bases. The V and J ends lost 8 bases and 6 bases, in that order; junction bases with no gene match: 5. The CDR3 loop spans 12 amino acids. CDR1 and CDR2 from the germline V gene are GTSNPN and SVGIG (reference sequence). DNA for the CDR3: TGTGCCCGCAGCGGGGGGGCGGATACGCAGTATTTT. This gives the protein CARSGGADTQYF.

This chain links TRBV15 with TRBJ1-1; D is perhaps TRBD1 (5 bases). Germline CDR1 is LNHNV and CDR2 is YYDKDF (reference sequence). The CDR3 contains 15 residues. The ends were cut back, 3 bases at V and 9 bases at J, with 20 bases in the middle. The CDR3 sequence is CATSSSQSGGSKAFF. CDR3 sequence (DNA): TGTGCCACCAGCAGTTCCCAATCGGGGGGGTCAAAAGCTTTCTTT.

This clone occurred once. The chain has TRBV30 and TRBJ1-2; 9 bases fit TRBD1. Per germline, CDR1 GTSNPN and CDR2 SVGIG (reference sequence). V shed 1 base, J shed 3 bases, and the junction held 12 bases outside the gene matches. This CDR3 spans 17 amino acids. DNA for the CDR3: TGTGCCTGGAGTGGCCGGCCCGGGACAGGGTTTGACTATGGCTACACCTTC. As protein: CAWSGRPGTGFDYGYTF.

J is TRBJ2-1 and V is TRBV5-1; D not resolved. CDR3 size: 13 residues. Trimming shortened V by 0 bases and J by 3 bases, and 4 bases separated the two germline ends. Germline values: CDR1 SGHRS, CDR2 YFSETQ. The DNA for the CDR3 is TGCGCCAGCAGCTTGGACAACTACAATGAGCAGTTCTTC. It translates to CASSLDNYNEQFF.

Only a few counts were recorded for this clone. The same CDR3 also results from other DNA sequences found in this sample. CDR3 amino acids: CASRPDSSYEQYF. CDR3 bases: TGTGCCAGCAGACCGGACAGCTCCTACGAGCAGTACTTC. V and J are TRBV2 and TRBJ2-7, with TRBD1 as a possible D gene (6 bases). CDR3 length equals 13 residues. The germline V gene has CDR1 SNHLY and CDR2 FYNNEI. Trimming stripped 6 bases from V and 0 bases from J, with 9 bases between.

V is TRBV5-1 and J is TRBJ2-7, with D possibly TRBD2 on 5 matching bases. The length of the CDR3 is 12 residues. Per germline, CDR1 SGHRS and CDR2 YFSETQ. The V gene lost 3 bases and the J gene lost 4 bases, with 8 bases spanning the gap. CDR3 DNA sequence: TGCGCCAGCAGCTACGGGATTTACGAGCAGTACTTC. Protein sequence: CASSYGIYEQYF.

This sequence joins TRBV5-1 and TRBJ2-2, with TRBD2 identical over 8 bases. From germline, CDR1 is SGHRS and CDR2 YFSETQ. The CDR3 loop spans 15 amino acids. The J segment lost 1 base and the V segment lost 5 bases, leaving 4 bases of the junction unmatched. CDR3 amino acids: CASRTTSENTGELFF. DNA for the CDR3: TGCGCCAGCAGAACGACTAGCGAGAACACCGGGGAGCTGTTTTTT.

The chain joins TRBV5-1 to TRBJ2-7, with TRBD2 as a possible D gene (5 bases). V gave up 4 bases and J gave up 7 bases, with 21 bases separating them. The CDR3 extends over 15 amino acids. Per germline, CDR1 SGHRS and CDR2 YFSETQ. CDR3 residues: CASSPDPPPTGEQYF. The CDR3 coding sequence is TGCGCCAGCAGCCCCGACCCTCCCCCAACGGGGGAGCAGTACTTC. The full variable domain, completed using reference TRBV5-1 and TRBJ2-7, is KAGVTQTPRYLIKTRGQQVTLSCSPISGHRSVSWYQQTPGQGLQFLFEYFSETQRNKGNFPGRFSGRQFSNSRSEMNVSTLELGDSALYLCASSPDPPPTGEQYFGPGTRLTVT.

The rearrangement uses TRBV15 and TRBJ1-5, with 10 bases identical to TRBD1. J was trimmed by 0 bases and V by 1 base; bases with no gene match: 6. Germline V gene lookup returns CDR1 LNHNV and CDR2 YYDKDF (reference sequence). The length of the CDR3 is 18 residues. The CDR3 sequence: CATSRGDRGMYSNQPQHF. CDR3 nucleotide sequence: TGTGCCACCAGCAGAGGGGACAGGGGAATGTATAGCAATCAGCCCCAGCATTTT.

V and J are TRBV7-2 and TRBJ2-1; 8 bases align to TRBD2. The J segment lost 1 base and the V segment lost 5 bases, leaving 7 bases of the junction unmatched. This CDR3 comprises 16 residues. Germline V gene data show CDR1 as SGHTA and CDR2 as FQGNSA. The CDR3 nucleotides are TGTGCCAGCAGCCTCGGGGGGGCAGGATCCTACAATGAGCAGTTCTTC. This gives the protein CASSLGGAGSYNEQFF.

On this clone: This may come from a read error, since a much larger clone is one base off. The chain is built from TRBV13 and TRBJ1-3; D is ambiguous. V lost 1 base and J 0 bases, leaving 7 bases between the germline ends. Germline V gives CDR1 PRHDT, CDR2 FYEKMQ (reference sequence). This CDR3 contains 15 residues. DNA of the CDR3: TGTGCCAGCAGCTTAGTCGGGATCTCTGGAAACACCATATATTTT. As protein: CASSLVGISGNTIYF.

The chain carries TRBV10-2 and TRBJ2-1, with TRBD2 identical over 7 bases. The V and J ends lost 8 bases and 4 bases, in that order; junction bases with no gene match: 11. Germline V lookup: CDR1 WSHSY, CDR2 SAAADI. The CDR3 is made up of 15 amino acids. CDR3 coding DNA: TGCGCCAGCGGCCCTCTAGCGGTGACGTACAATGAGCAGTTCTTC. Residues: CASGPLAVTYNEQFF.

The chain has TRBV23-1 and TRBJ1-2, with D perhaps TRBD1 (5 bases). TRBV23-1 is classed as an ORF, of uncertain function. Trimming pared 6 bases from V and 4 bases from J, leaving 12 bases between. The CDR3 consists of 13 residues. CDR3 amino acids: CASRRGAGYGYTF. The CDR3 nucleotides are TGCGCCAGCAGACGCGGGGCGGGCTATGGCTACACCTTC.

In this sample, this clone turned up a few times. V is TRBV4-1 and J is TRBJ2-1, with 13 bases identical to TRBD2. CDR3 length: 20 residues. Trimming at V came to 4 bases and at J to 3 bases, leaving 15 bases not matched to a gene. Germline V gene data show CDR1 as MGHRA and CDR2 as YSYEKL. The CDR3 DNA reads as TGCGCCAGCAGCCTCCCCCTACTAGCGGGGGGGCCCAGGCGCTACAATGAGCAGTTCTTC. Translating it yields CASSLPLLAGGPRRYNEQFF.

This clone was detected a few times. The chain couples TRBV21-1 to TRBJ2-5; no DNA check was done on the table's D call, TRBD2. TRBV21-1 is noted as a pseudogene. The CDR3 runs to 17 residues. The CDR3: CASSKGRRTTSLLSQYF. The CDR3 DNA follows: TGTGCCAGCAGCAAAGGTCGGAGGACGACCAGTTTGTTGTCCCAGTACTTC.

This clone was detected only once. The J gene is TRBJ2-3, the V gene TRBV30; 14 bases map to TRBD2. Germline CDR1 GTSNPN, CDR2 SVGIG (reference sequence). V gave up 2 bases and J gave up 3 bases; unmatched junction bases: 7. The CDR3 covers 17 residues. CDR3 in amino acids: CAWSHARTSGRTDTQYF. In DNA, the CDR3 is TGTGCCTGGAGTCACGCCCGGACTAGCGGGAGGACAGATACGCAGTATTTT.

The rearrangement uses TRBV6-1 and TRBJ1-1; 8 bases map to TRBD1. With V trimmed by 6 bases and J by 11 bases, 14 bases remained unmatched. Per the germline V gene, CDR1 is MNHNS and CDR2 is SASEGT. This CDR3 contains 14 residues. The CDR3 sequence is CASRADGQGFEAFF. The CDR3 DNA sequence: TGTGCCAGCAGGGCAGATGGACAGGGTTTTGAGGCTTTCTTT.

In its sample, this clone was seen a few times. The chain carries TRBV7-2 and TRBJ2-3; a weak D match, TRBD2 (6 bases). CDR1 and CDR2 from the germline V gene are SGHTA and FQGNSA. Trimming took 4 bases from V and 0 from J, leaving 20 bases between them. CDR3 size: 18 residues. Here the CDR3 reads CASSSRSGSGSSTDTQYF. Here the CDR3 DNA reads TGTGCCAGCAGCTCCAGGAGCGGTAGCGGCTCTAGCACAGATACGCAGTATTTT.

The CDR3 nucleotides read TGTGCCAGCAACGGAGGGGGAGTGACTGAAGCTTTCTTT. The encoded protein is CASNGGGVTEAFF. The chain employs TRBV6-5 and TRBJ1-1; weak D call: TRBD1 (6 bases). Trimming removed 7 bases at V and 5 bases at J, with 14 bases between. The CDR3 runs to 13 residues. Germline CDR1 and CDR2: MNHEY and SVGAGI.

This clone was seen a few times. The rearrangement links TRBV6-5 to TRBJ1-1; TRBD1 matches at 7 bases. The CDR3 has 14 residues. J was trimmed by 5 bases and V by 2 bases; bases with no gene match: 5. Germline V gene lookup returns CDR1 MNHEY and CDR2 SVGAGI. The CDR3 reads CASSYRTGSTEAFF. CDR3 nucleotides: TGTGCCAGCAGTTACCGGACAGGAAGTACTGAAGCTTTCTTT.

The chain uses TRBV11-2 and TRBJ1-3; D unresolved. This CDR3 has 13 amino acids. The germline V gene has CDR1 SGHAT and CDR2 FQNNGV. The V end was cut by 1 base, the J end by 8 bases, with 9 bases between. CDR3 sequence: CASSLGVGDTIYF. The DNA for the CDR3 is TGTGCCAGCAGCTTAGGGGTGGGAGACACCATATATTTT.

The chain has TRBV7-9 and TRBJ2-5; 7 bases fit TRBD1. This CDR3 is 15 amino acids long. The ends lost 2 bases at V and 1 base at J; junction bases unmatched: 4. Looked up from germline, CDR1 is SEHNR and CDR2 is FQNEAQ (reference sequence). CDR3 amino acids: CASSLMGDSQETQYF. Here the CDR3 DNA reads TGTGCCAGCAGCTTAATGGGGGACAGCCAAGAGACCCAGTACTTC.

The sample holds many counts of this clone. This sequence joins TRBV2 and TRBJ2-7; D might be TRBD1 (7 bases). Trimming cost V 6 bases and J 3 bases, with 12 bases left between them. Per the germline V gene, CDR1 is SNHLY and CDR2 is FYNNEI. This CDR3 comprises 13 residues. The DNA of the CDR3 is TGTGCCAGCAGGGAGGGACAGTTCTACGAGCAGTACTTC. Translated: CASREGQFYEQYF.

The chain is built from TRBV7-3 and TRBJ2-5, with 14 nucleotides matching TRBD2. The CDR3 runs 17 residues. Looked up from germline, CDR1 is SGHTA and CDR2 is FQGTGA. V dropped 4 bases and J dropped 0; count of bases not matched to a gene: 4. CDR3 in amino acids: CASSSRTSGGYQETQYF. CDR3 nucleotide sequence: TGTGCCAGCAGCTCTAGGACTAGCGGGGGGTACCAAGAGACCCAGTACTTC.

V is TRBV5-8 and J is TRBJ2-1; no clear D. The germline gives CDR1 SGHTS, CDR2 YDEGEE. This CDR3 is built from 14 residues. V lost 0 bases and J lost 5, with 9 bases in between. The chain's CDR3 is CASSLDPLDNEQFF. DNA of the CDR3: TGTGCCAGCAGCTTGGACCCCCTAGACAATGAGCAGTTCTTC.

V usage is TRBV5-4 and J usage is TRBJ1-2; no definite D call. The ends were cut back, 4 bases at V and 0 bases at J, with 4 bases in the middle. This CDR3 has 12 residues. The V gene's germline CDR1 is SGHNT and CDR2 YYREEE (reference sequence). CDR3 bases: TGTGCCAGCAGCGTAGCTAACTATGGCTACACCTTC. It encodes CASSVANYGYTF. The full variable domain, rest sourced from reference TRBV5-4 and TRBJ1-2, is ETGVTQSPTHLIKTRGQQVTLRCSSQSGHNTVSWYQQALGQGPQFIFQYYREEENGRGNFPPRFSGLQFPNYSSELNVNALELDDSALYLCASSVANYGYTFGSGTRLTVV.